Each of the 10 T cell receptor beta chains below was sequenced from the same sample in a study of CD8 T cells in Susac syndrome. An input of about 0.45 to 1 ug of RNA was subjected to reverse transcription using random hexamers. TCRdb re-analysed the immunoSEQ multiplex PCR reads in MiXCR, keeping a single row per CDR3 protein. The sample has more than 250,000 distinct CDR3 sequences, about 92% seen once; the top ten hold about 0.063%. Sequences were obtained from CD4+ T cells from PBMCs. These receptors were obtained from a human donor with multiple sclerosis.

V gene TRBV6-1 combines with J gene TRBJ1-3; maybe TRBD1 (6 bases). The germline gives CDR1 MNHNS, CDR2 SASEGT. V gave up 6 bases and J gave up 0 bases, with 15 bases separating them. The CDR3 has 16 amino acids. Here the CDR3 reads CASSLAGAFSGNTIYF. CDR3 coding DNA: TGTGCCAGCAGCCTCGCAGGGGCCTTCTCTGGAAACACCATATATTTT.

The CDR3: CSASATGANTEAFF. CDR3 sequence (DNA): TGCAGTGCTAGTGCTACAGGGGCGAACACTGAAGCTTTCTTT. V is TRBV20-1 and J is TRBJ1-1, with 7 nucleotides matching TRBD1. J was trimmed by 1 base and V by 3 bases; bases with no gene match: 5. CDR3 size: 14 residues. Per germline, CDR1 DFQATT and CDR2 SNEGSKA (reference sequence).

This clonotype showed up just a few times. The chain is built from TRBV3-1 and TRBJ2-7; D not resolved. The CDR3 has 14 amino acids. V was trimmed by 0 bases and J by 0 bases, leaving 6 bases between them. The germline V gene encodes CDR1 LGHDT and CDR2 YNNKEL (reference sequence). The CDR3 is CASSQEVFSYEQYF. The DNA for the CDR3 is TGTGCCAGCAGCCAAGAAGTTTTCTCCTACGAGCAGTACTTC.

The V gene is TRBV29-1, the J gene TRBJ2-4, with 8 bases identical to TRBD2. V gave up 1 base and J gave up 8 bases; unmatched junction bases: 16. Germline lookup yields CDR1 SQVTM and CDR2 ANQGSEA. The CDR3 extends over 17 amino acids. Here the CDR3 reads CSVEGAGTSTFWDIQYF. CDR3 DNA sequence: TGCAGCGTTGAAGGAGCCGGGACTAGTACATTTTGGGACATTCAGTACTTC.

The CDR3 protein is CASSLARQGGYTF. For the CDR3, the DNA is TGTGCCAGCAGCTTGGCCCGACAGGGTGGCTACACCTTC. The V call is TRBV7-2, the J call TRBJ1-2; 7 nucleotides agree with TRBD1. The CDR3 consists of 13 residues. Trimming removed 3 bases from V and 7 bases from J; junction bases left unmatched: 5. Germline CDR1 and CDR2: SGHTA and FQGNSA. Full variable domain (rest looked up from reference TRBV7-2 and TRBJ1-2): GAGVSQSPSNKVTEKGKDVELRCDPISGHTALYWYRQSLGQGLEFLIYFQGNSAPDKSGLPSDRFSAERTGGSVSTLTIQRTQQEDSAVYLCASSLARQGGYTFGSGTRLTVV.

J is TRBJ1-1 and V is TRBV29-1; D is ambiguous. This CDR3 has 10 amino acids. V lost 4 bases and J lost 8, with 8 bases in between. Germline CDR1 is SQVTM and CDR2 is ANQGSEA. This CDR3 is CSVGWGEAFF. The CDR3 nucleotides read TGCAGCGTTGGGTGGGGAGAAGCTTTCTTT.

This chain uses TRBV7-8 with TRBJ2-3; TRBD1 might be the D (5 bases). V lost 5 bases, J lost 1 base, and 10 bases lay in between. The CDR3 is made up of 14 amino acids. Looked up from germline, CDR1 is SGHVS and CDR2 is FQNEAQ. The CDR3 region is CASSKATGTDTQYF. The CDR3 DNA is TGTGCCAGCAGCAAAGCGACAGGCACAGATACGCAGTATTTT.

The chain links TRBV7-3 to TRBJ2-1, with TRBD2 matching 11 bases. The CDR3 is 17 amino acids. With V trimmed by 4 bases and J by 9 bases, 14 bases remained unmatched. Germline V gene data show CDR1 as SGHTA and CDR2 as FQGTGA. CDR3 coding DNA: TGTGCCAGCAGCTCCTCCCCCGTACTAGCGGGGGCGGGTGAGCAGTTCTTC. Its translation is CASSSSPVLAGAGEQFF.

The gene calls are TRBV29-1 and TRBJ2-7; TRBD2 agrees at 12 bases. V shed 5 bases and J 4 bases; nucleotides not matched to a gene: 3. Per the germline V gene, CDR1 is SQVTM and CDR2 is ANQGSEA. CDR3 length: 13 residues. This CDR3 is CSVRTSGAYEQYF. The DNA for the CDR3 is TGCAGCGTTCGGACTAGCGGGGCGTACGAGCAGTACTTC.

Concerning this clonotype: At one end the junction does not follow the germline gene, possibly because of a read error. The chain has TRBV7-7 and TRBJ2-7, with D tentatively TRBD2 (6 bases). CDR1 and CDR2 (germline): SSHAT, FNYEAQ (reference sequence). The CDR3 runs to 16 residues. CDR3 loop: CASSRPQVNGRYEQYF. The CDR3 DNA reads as TGTGCTAGCAGCCGACCGCAGGTAAATGGGAGGTACGAGCAGTACTTC.